These T cell receptor beta chains were read from a single sample in a study of T cells in Graves' hyperthyroidism and ophthalmopathy. TCRdb re-called the multiplex PCR reads through MiXCR, storing one row per CDR3 protein. The sample includes a few hundred thousand distinct CDR3 sequences, around 14% of them seen just once. Material: blood. These receptors were taken from a woman aged 25-40 years with Graves' hyperthyroidism. The CDR3 runs from the conserved cysteine through the conserved F or W. A D gene is named only where the DNA matches it firmly. Not every row has a clone size; where given, it reads once, few, many or a size class.

>15|.|TRBV27|TRBD2|TRBJ2-7
CASSLFSGSGHEQYF
TGTGCCAGCAGTTTATTCAGCGGGAGTGGGCACGAGCAGTACTTC
>12|many|TRBV30|.|TRBJ2-7
CAWSRDFSEQYF
TGTGCCTGGAGCCGGGACTTTAGCGAGCAGTACTTC
>13|many|TRBV18|.|TRBJ2-5
CASSILMGETQYF
TGTGCCAGCTCTATACTCATGGGGGAGACCCAGTACTTC
>17|many|TRBV20-1|TRBD1|TRBJ1-4
CSARDYGASGGGEKLFF
TGCAGTGCTAGAGATTATGGGGCCTCAGGGGGAGGTGAAAAACTGTTTTTT
>18|.|TRBV3-1|TRBD2|TRBJ2-4
CASSWTSGHLLAKNIQYF
TGTGCCAGCTCCTGGACTAGCGGGCATTTGCTAGCCAAAAACATTCAGTACTTC
>15|.|TRBV13|.|TRBJ2-2
CASSLVLRRPGELFF
TGTGCCAGCAGCTTAGTCCTAAGGAGGCCCGGGGAGCTGTTTTTT
>15|.|TRBV6-5|.|TRBJ1-1
CASTWGPGRLNEAFF
TGTGCCAGCACTTGGGGGCCGGGACGGCTCAATGAAGCTTTCTTT
>14|many|TRBV27|TRBD2|TRBJ2-1
CASSSSGSYNEQFF
TGTGCCAGCAGTTCAAGCGGGAGCTACAATGAGCAGTTCTTC
>16|many|TRBV28|TRBD1|TRBJ2-5
CASSSRDRVLQETQYF
TGTGCCAGCAGTTCCCGGGACAGGGTGCTCCAAGAGACCCAGTACTTC
>17|.|TRBV7-9|.|TRBJ1-6
CASSLATFGRQDSPLHF
TGTGCCAGCAGCTTAGCTACCTTCGGACGGCAGGATTCACCCCTCCACTTT
>16|few|TRBV5-4|.|TRBJ1-3
CASSLAPGNSGNTIYF
TGTGCCAGCAGCTTGGCCCCCGGAAACTCTGGAAACACCATATATTTT
>13|many|TRBV15|.|TRBJ1-5
CATSRDEDQPQHF
TGTGCCACCAGCAGAGATGAGGATCAGCCCCAGCATTTT
>14|many|TRBV29-1|.|TRBJ2-1
CSVEMGSSYNEQFF
TGCAGCGTTGAAATGGGGAGCTCCTACAATGAGCAGTTCTTC
>13|.|TRBV10-3|.|TRBJ1-1
CAISPPGGTEAFF
TGTGCCATCAGCCCCCCGGGGGGCACTGAAGCTTTCTTT
>15|few|TRBV3-1|TRBD2|TRBJ2-7
CASSQDASGSGEQYF
TGTGCCAGCAGCCAAGATGCTAGCGGGAGTGGCGAGCAGTACTTC
>15|many|TRBV11-2|TRBD1|TRBJ2-7
CASSLARGSSYEQYF
TGTGCCAGCAGCTTAGCCAGGGGGAGCTCCTACGAGCAGTACTTC
>12|many|TRBV12-3/TRBV12-4|.|TRBJ1-2
CASSQNAGAYTF
TGTGCCAGCAGTCAGAACGCGGGTGCCTACACCTTC
>19|.|TRBV27|.|TRBJ1-6
CASSRSSISAVTNNSPLHF
TGTGCCAGCAGTAGGTCCTCTATTTCTGCTGTAACCAATAATTCACCCCTCCACTTT
>16|.|TRBV5-6|TRBD2|TRBJ2-2
CASGLFRGANTGELFF
TGTGCCAGCGGCTTGTTCCGGGGGGCGAACACCGGGGAGCTGTTTTTT
>16|many|TRBV28|TRBD1|TRBJ1-4
CASSFHLDRRDEKLFF
TGTGCCAGCAGTTTTCATTTGGACAGGCGGGATGAAAAACTGTTTTTT
>14|.|TRBV9|TRBD2|TRBJ2-1
CASSGRDYNNEQFF
TGTGCCAGCAGCGGCCGGGACTACAACAATGAGCAGTTCTTC
>14|many|TRBV6-5|.|TRBJ2-7
CASSYYRKGDEQYF
TGTGCCAGCAGTTACTACAGGAAAGGAGACGAGCAGTACTTC
>15|few|TRBV10-3|.|TRBJ1-5
CAISESTVSNQPQHF
TGTGCCATCAGTGAGTCAACAGTGAGCAATCAGCCCCAGCATTTT
>13|.|TRBV19|.|TRBJ1-1
CASSASGSTEAFF
TGTGCCAGTAGTGCCAGCGGGAGCACTGAAGCTTTCTTT
>15|many|TRBV27|TRBD2|TRBJ2-3
CASIPRRGSTDTQYF
TGTGCCAGCATTCCAAGGCGGGGGAGCACAGATACGCAGTATTTT
>17|.|TRBV5-5|TRBD2|TRBJ2-1
CASSQEGTSSSYNEQFF
TGTGCCAGCAGCCAAGAGGGGACTAGCAGTTCCTACAATGAGCAGTTCTTC
>14|few|TRBV11-2|.|TRBJ1-4
CASSSQGVNEKLFF
TGTGCCAGCAGCTCACAGGGAGTTAATGAAAAACTGTTTTTT
>15|.|TRBV12-3/TRBV12-4|.|TRBJ2-5
CASSFGQGLGETQYF
TGTGCCAGCAGTTTTGGTCAGGGGTTAGGGGAGACCCAGTACTTC
>17|many|TRBV12-3/TRBV12-4|TRBD2|TRBJ2-5
CASSFGAGGRVYETQYF
TGTGCCAGCAGTTTTGGGGCGGGGGGCAGGGTTTACGAGACCCAGTACTTC
>17|many|TRBV12-3/TRBV12-4|TRBD2|TRBJ2-2
CASSFAPAGGITGELFF
TGTGCCAGCAGTTTTGCCCCTGCGGGAGGGATCACCGGGGAGCTGTTTTTT
>14|few|TRBV27|.|TRBJ2-2
CASSLWRESGELFF
TGTGCCAGCAGTTTATGGAGGGAGTCCGGGGAGCTGTTTTTT
>14|few|TRBV12-3/TRBV12-4|TRBD1|TRBJ1-1
CASKSTGGWTEAFF
TGTGCCAGCAAGTCGACAGGGGGTTGGACTGAAGCTTTCTTT
>18|.|TRBV4-1|.|TRBJ1-4
CASSQDLVGTPPREKLFF
TGCGCCAGCAGCCAAGATCTCGTGGGGACACCTCCTCGTGAAAAACTGTTTTTT
>13|many|TRBV18|.|TRBJ1-1
CASSPMTDTEAFF
TGTGCCAGCTCTCCCATGACTGACACTGAAGCTTTCTTT
>11|many|TRBV2|.|TRBJ2-5
CASSEGPACYF
TGTGCCAGCAGTGAGGGTCCGGCTTGTTACTTC
>15|once|TRBV7-6|.|TRBJ2-7
CASSLNGGSRDEQYF
TGTGCCAGCAGCTTAAATGGGGGCTCACGGGACGAGCAGTACTTC
>12|many|TRBV20-1|.|TRBJ2-5
CSAITGIGTQYF
TGCAGTGCTATCACCGGGATCGGGACCCAGTACTTC
>17|many|TRBV20-1|TRBD2|TRBJ2-3
CSARGLAGVTPTDTQYF
TGCAGTGCGCGCGGACTAGCGGGGGTCACGCCCACAGATACGCAGTATTTT
>13|.|TRBV9|.|TRBJ2-7
CASSVTGTSEQYF
TGTGCCAGCAGCGTTACAGGAACTAGCGAGCAGTACTTC
>12|few|TRBV5-1|.|TRBJ2-1
CASSSGVGEQFF
TGCGCCAGCAGCTCAGGGGTCGGTGAGCAGTTCTTC
>14|many|TRBV12-3/TRBV12-4|.|TRBJ2-7
CASSLSAAIYEQYF
TGTGCCAGCAGTTTATCGGCCGCCATCTACGAGCAGTACTTC
>16|many|TRBV3-1|TRBD1|TRBJ1-5
CASSQDPQGANQPQHF
TGTGCCAGCAGCCAAGATCCTCAGGGGGCGAATCAGCCCCAGCATTTT
>13|many|TRBV27|.|TRBJ2-7
CASSPGHTYEQYF
TGTGCCAGCAGTCCGGGACACACCTACGAGCAGTACTTC